A single sample gave rise to the 23 T cell receptor beta chains below, sequenced in a study of cytomegalovirus exposure and HLA in healthy donors. A multiplex PCR was run with 60 Vbeta primers and 13 Jbeta primers. The method was immunoSEQ multiplex PCR; TCRdb's version includes in-frame clones alone and lacks a portion of them. Here the sample spans about 200,000 clones, around 80% being singletons. The sequenced sample consisted of PBMCs. The receptor set was obtained from a man younger than 35 in good health and CMV-seronegative.

The chain joins TRBV7-2 to TRBJ1-1; D perhaps matches TRBD1 (6 bases). The CDR3 spans 14 residues. Per the germline V gene, CDR1 is SGHTA and CDR2 is FQGNSA. Trimming removed 5 bases from V and 1 base from J, with 11 bases in between. The CDR3 sequence: CASSQQGPNTEAFF. CDR3 DNA sequence: TGTGCCAGCAGCCAACAGGGCCCGAACACTGAAGCTTTCTTT.

The V gene is TRBV19, the J gene TRBJ2-3, with 9 bases aligning to TRBD1. Per germline, CDR1 LNHDA and CDR2 SQIVND (reference sequence). The junction had 6 bases not matched to a gene; V was cut back by 4 bases and J by 4 bases. The CDR3 totals 15 residues. Written as DNA, the CDR3 is TGTGCCAGTAGTAGGACAGGGGTCATGGCAGATACGCAGTATTTT. This gives the protein CASSRTGVMADTQYF.

V and J are TRBV5-1 and TRBJ1-3; D remains ambiguous. The CDR3 has 13 residues. The V end lost 7 bases, the J end lost 8 bases, and 16 bases lay between the germline ends. The germline CDR1 and CDR2 sequences are SGHRS and YFSETQ. CDR3 DNA sequence: TGCGCCAGCGCCACCGTCTCCGGGGACACCATATATTTT. Residues: CASATVSGDTIYF.

This clone appeared a few times. This chain uses TRBV29-1 with TRBJ2-5; TRBD1 might be the D (5 bases). V was trimmed by 5 bases and J by 5 bases, leaving 24 bases between them. Germline CDR1 reads SQVTM; CDR2 reads ANQGSEA. CDR3 size: 16 residues. As DNA, the CDR3 is TGCAGCGTTACAGATTTGGGGATTTGGGGCCGGGAGACCCAGTACTTC. This codes for CSVTDLGIWGRETQYF.

This chain connects TRBV11-1 to TRBJ2-5, with 12 bases lining up with TRBD1. The better agreement between TRBJ2-7 and the DNA end casts doubt on the J call. Germline lookup yields CDR1 SGHAT and CDR2 FQDESV (reference sequence). The CDR3 has 14 amino acids. The CDR3 bases are TGTGCCAGCAGCAGGGACAGGGGGCTTTACGAGCAGTACTTC. This gives the protein CASSRDRGLYEQYF.

This clone was seen once. The chain has TRBV5-4 and TRBJ2-1; maybe TRBD2 (5 bases). Germline CDR1 and CDR2: SGHNT and YYREEE (reference sequence). V was cut by 3 bases and J by 9 bases, with 10 bases left in between. The CDR3 sequence is 12 residues long. The DNA for the CDR3 is TGTGCCAGCAGCTGGACTCCTCGTGAGCAGTTCTTC. This translates into CASSWTPREQFF. Full variable domain (outside the CDR3, taken from reference TRBV5-4 and TRBJ2-1): ETGVTQSPTHLIKTRGQQVTLRCSSQSGHNTVSWYQQALGQGPQFIFQYYREEENGRGNFPPRFSGLQFPNYSSELNVNALELDDSALYLCASSWTPREQFFGPGTRLTVL.

This clone showed up just a few times. The chain couples TRBV27 to TRBJ1-6; D perhaps matches TRBD1 (5 bases). V was shortened by 6 bases and J by 6 bases, with 21 bases between the two germline ends. The CDR3 has 17 residues. Germline V gene data show CDR1 as MNHEY and CDR2 as SMNVEV (reference sequence). In DNA, the CDR3 is TGTGCCAGCAGGGTCTTGCTAAGTCGCGGGGGTAATTCACCCCTCCACTTT. It is translated as CASRVLLSRGGNSPLHF.

The chain joins TRBV11-2 to TRBJ2-3; TRBD1 matches at 12 bases. The CDR3 covers 16 residues. V was pared by 7 bases and J by 3 bases, with 8 bases of the junction left unmatched. Germline assignment: CDR1 SGHAT and CDR2 FQNNGV. The CDR3 coding sequence is TGTGCCAGCAAAACCGGGACAGGGGGCGGAACAGATACGCAGTATTTT. It translates to CASKTGTGGGTDTQYF.

This chain uses TRBV9 with TRBJ1-3, with 7 positions matching TRBD1. V lost 3 bases to trimming and J lost 5 bases; unmatched junction nucleotides: 8. The CDR3 runs to 15 residues. Looked up from germline, CDR1 is SGDLS and CDR2 is YYNGEE. In nucleotides, the CDR3 is TGTGCCAGCAGCGGGACCGGGACAGTGAGAAACACCATATATTTT. It codes for CASSGTGTVRNTIYF.

The chain recombines TRBV5-5 with TRBJ1-2; 7 bases fit TRBD1. Looked up from germline, CDR1 is SGHKS and CDR2 is YYEKEE (reference sequence). The CDR3 sequence is 13 residues long. Trimming cost V 4 bases and J 3 bases; bases outside gene matches: 3. CDR3: CASSPQGDYGYTF. The CDR3, as DNA: TGTGCCAGCAGCCCTCAGGGGGACTATGGCTACACCTTC.

This chain joins TRBV7-6 and TRBJ2-2; possible D gene TRBD2, 6 bases. The V end lost 5 bases, the J end lost 7 bases, and 20 bases lay between the germline ends. Germline lookup yields CDR1 SGHVS and CDR2 FNYEAQ. This CDR3 comprises 16 residues. CDR3 protein: CASSPAVDGSDGELFF. CDR3 coding DNA: TGTGCCAGCAGCCCCGCGGTTGACGGGAGTGACGGGGAGCTGTTTTTT.

This clone was counted only a few times. The CDR3 spells CASSVRDKSNYGYTF. The CDR3 DNA is TGTGCCAGCAGCGTCCGGGACAAATCTAACTATGGCTACACCTTC. V and J are TRBV11-3 and TRBJ1-2; weak D call: TRBD1 (6 bases). This CDR3 is 15 amino acids long. The ends were cut back, 5 bases at V and 0 bases at J, with 13 bases in the middle. Germline CDR1 and CDR2: SGHNT and YENEEA.

The rearrangement links TRBV19 to TRBJ1-5; 7 nucleotides agree with TRBD1. The CDR3 loop spans 16 amino acids. Germline assignment: CDR1 LNHDA and CDR2 SQIVND (reference sequence). V shed 3 bases, J shed 3 bases, and the junction held 8 bases outside the gene matches. CDR3 loop: CASSIRRQGNNQPQHF. In DNA, the CDR3 is TGTGCCAGTAGTATTAGGCGACAGGGAAACAATCAGCCCCAGCATTTT.

The sample holds one count of this clone. This sequence joins TRBV4-1 and TRBJ1-4; 12 bases match TRBD1. The CDR3 runs 15 residues. Germline V gives CDR1 MGHRA, CDR2 YSYEKL. The J segment lost 6 bases and the V segment lost 4 bases, leaving 3 bases of the junction unmatched. The chain's CDR3 is CASSPGTGGDEKLFF. In nucleotides, the CDR3 is TGCGCCAGCAGCCCGGGGACAGGGGGCGATGAAAAACTGTTTTTT.

The CDR3 coding sequence is TGTGCCAGCAGTGAAGCGGGGAGCAGGGACAATGAGCAGTTCTTC. As protein: CASSEAGSRDNEQFF. This sequence joins TRBV25-1 and TRBJ2-1; tentative D call: TRBD2 (6 bases). CDR3 length: 15 residues. The germline V gene has CDR1 MGHDK and CDR2 SYGVNS. V lost 2 bases to trimming and J lost 5 bases, with 13 bases between them.

This rearrangement joins TRBV2 to TRBJ2-2, with 7 bases lining up with TRBD1. The CDR3 spans 14 residues. V shed 7 bases and J 6 bases; nucleotides not matched to a gene: 8. Germline lookup yields CDR1 SNHLY and CDR2 FYNNEI. CDR3: CASKLRDSSGELFF. CDR3 DNA: TGTGCCAGCAAATTGAGGGACAGCTCCGGGGAGCTGTTTTTT.

The chain links TRBV7-9 to TRBJ1-5; 7 bases fit TRBD1. Germline-derived CDR1 and CDR2 are SEHNR and FQNEAQ (reference sequence). J was trimmed by 4 bases and V by 4 bases; bases with no gene match: 7. The length of the CDR3 is 15 residues. The CDR3 DNA reads as TGTGCCAGCAGCTCGGGGGACAGCTCTAATCAGCCCCAGCATTTT. It specifies CASSSGDSSNQPQHF.

This clone has only one observation. The chain couples TRBV7-2 to TRBJ2-5, with TRBD1 identical over 8 bases. CDR3 length: 17 residues. Germline loops: CDR1 SGHTA, CDR2 FQGNSA. After removal of 6 bases from V and 2 bases from J, the junction contained 14 bases not matched to a gene. This chain's CDR3 is CASRPQGATLRQETQYF. The CDR3 coding sequence is TGTGCCAGCAGGCCCCAGGGGGCGACCTTGCGGCAAGAGACCCAGTACTTC.

In the case of this clone: One end of the junction is discordant with germline, which a read error may explain. This rearrangement joins TRBV7-9 to TRBJ1-3; weak D call: TRBD1 (6 bases). CDR3 length: 13 amino acids. Germline CDR1 and CDR2: SEHNR and FQNEAQ (reference sequence). CDR3 amino acids: CASSFSFPDSRDF. CDR3 DNA: TGTGCCAGCAGCTTTTCCTTTCCGGACAGCCGCGATTTT.

V and J are TRBV30 and TRBJ1-2; a possible D gene is TRBD1 (5 bases). Germline V CDR1 and CDR2: GTSNPN, SVGIG (reference sequence). The V end was cut by 1 base, the J end by 8 bases, with 14 bases between. The CDR3 contains 13 residues. The CDR3 DNA sequence: TGTGCCTGGAGTGCAGCACGTCGGGGGGGCTACACCTTC. This codes for CAWSAARRGGYTF.

The rearrangement joins TRBV13 to TRBJ2-7; weak D call: TRBD2 (6 bases). This CDR3 region has 15 residues. Germline CDR1 and CDR2: PRHDT and FYEKMQ (reference sequence). V was trimmed by 1 base and J by 2 bases, leaving 12 bases between them. DNA for the CDR3: TGTGCCAGCAGCTTAGCGGCGACTAGACCCTACGAGCAGTACTTC. Translating gives CASSLAATRPYEQYF.

The gene calls are TRBV28 and TRBJ2-5; 9 nucleotides match TRBD2. Gene TRBJ2-7 matches the end of the DNA better, so the J call may be wrong. The germline CDR1 and CDR2 sequences are MDHEN and SYDVKM. The CDR3 totals 14 residues. The CDR3 DNA reads as TGTGCCAGCAGTGAGACTAGCGGAATCTACGAGCAGTACTTC. It yields the protein CASSETSGIYEQYF.

This clone was detected only a few times. The chain uses TRBV7-9 and TRBJ1-5, with TRBD1 matching 7 bases. CDR1 and CDR2 (germline): SEHNR, FQNEAQ (reference sequence). CDR3 length equals 15 residues. V lost 6 bases to trimming and J lost 2 bases; unmatched junction nucleotides: 7. CDR3 in amino acids: CASSRTGAGNQPQHF. In DNA form, the CDR3 reads TGTGCCAGCAGTCGTACAGGGGCGGGCAATCAGCCCCAGCATTTT. The whole variable domain, filled in from reference TRBV7-9 and TRBJ1-5, reads DTGVSQNPRHKITKRGQNVTFRCDPISEHNRLYWYRQTLGQGPEFLTYFQNEAQLEKSRLLSDRFSAERPKGSFSTLEIQRTEQGDSAMYLCASSRTGAGNQPQHFGDGTRLSIL.